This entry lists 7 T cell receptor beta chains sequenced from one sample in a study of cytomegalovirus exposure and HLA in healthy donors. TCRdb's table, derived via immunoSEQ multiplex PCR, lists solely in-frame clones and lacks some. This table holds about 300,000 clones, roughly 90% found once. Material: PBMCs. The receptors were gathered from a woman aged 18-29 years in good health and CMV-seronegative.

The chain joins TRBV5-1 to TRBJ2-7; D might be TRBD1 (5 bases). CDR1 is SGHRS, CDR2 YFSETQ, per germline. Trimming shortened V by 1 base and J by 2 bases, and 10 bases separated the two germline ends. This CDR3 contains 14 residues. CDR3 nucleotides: TGCGCCAGCAGCTTGAGCACAGGCACCTACGAGCAGTACTTC. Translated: CASSLSTGTYEQYF.

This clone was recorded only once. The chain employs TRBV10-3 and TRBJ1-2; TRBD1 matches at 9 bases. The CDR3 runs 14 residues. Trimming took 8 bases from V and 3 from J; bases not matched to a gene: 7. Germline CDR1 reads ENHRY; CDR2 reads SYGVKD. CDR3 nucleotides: TGTGCCATCCCGTCGGGACAGGGTGACTATGGCTACACCTTC. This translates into CAIPSGQGDYGYTF.

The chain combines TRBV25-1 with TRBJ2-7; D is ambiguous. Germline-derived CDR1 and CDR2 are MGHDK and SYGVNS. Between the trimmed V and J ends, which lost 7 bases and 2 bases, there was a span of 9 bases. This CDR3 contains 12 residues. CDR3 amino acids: CASTGLAYEQYF. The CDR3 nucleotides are TGTGCCAGCACCGGTTTAGCCTACGAGCAGTACTTC.

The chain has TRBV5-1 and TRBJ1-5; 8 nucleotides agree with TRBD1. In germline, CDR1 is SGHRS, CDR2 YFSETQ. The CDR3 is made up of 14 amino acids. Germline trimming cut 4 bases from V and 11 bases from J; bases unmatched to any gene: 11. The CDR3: CASSGTGGNDAQHF. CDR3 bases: TGCGCCAGCAGCGGGACAGGAGGCAACGACGCCCAGCATTTT.

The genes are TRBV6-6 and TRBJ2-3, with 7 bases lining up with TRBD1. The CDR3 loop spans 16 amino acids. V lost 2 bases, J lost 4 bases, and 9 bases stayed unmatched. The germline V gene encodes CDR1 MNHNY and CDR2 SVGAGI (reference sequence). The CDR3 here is CASSYVGRQGADTQYF. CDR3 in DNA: TGTGCCAGCAGTTACGTGGGGCGTCAGGGGGCAGATACGCAGTATTTT.

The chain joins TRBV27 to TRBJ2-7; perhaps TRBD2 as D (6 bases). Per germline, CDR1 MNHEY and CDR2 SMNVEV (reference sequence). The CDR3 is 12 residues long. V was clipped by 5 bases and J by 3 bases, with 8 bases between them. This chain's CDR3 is CASSRGGYEQYF. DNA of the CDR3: TGTGCCAGCAGTCGGGGAGGCTACGAGCAGTACTTC.

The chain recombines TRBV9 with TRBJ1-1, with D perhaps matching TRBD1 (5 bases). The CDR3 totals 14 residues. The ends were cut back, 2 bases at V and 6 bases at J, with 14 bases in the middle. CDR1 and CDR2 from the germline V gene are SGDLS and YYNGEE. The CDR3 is CASSVTPGGAEAFF. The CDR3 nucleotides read TGTGCCAGCAGCGTGACGCCCGGGGGGGCTGAAGCTTTCTTT.